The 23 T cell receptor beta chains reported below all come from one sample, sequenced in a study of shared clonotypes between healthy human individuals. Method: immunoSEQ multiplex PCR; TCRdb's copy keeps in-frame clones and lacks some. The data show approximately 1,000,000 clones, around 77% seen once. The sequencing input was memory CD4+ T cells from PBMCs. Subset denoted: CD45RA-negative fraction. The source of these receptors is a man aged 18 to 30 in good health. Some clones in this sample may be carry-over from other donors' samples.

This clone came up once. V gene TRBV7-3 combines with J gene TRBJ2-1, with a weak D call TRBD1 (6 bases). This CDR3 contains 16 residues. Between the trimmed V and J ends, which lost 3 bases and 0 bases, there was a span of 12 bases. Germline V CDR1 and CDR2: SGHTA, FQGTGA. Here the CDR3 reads CASSFGGHPSYNEQFF. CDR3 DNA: TGTGCCAGCAGCTTTGGGGGACATCCCTCCTACAATGAGCAGTTCTTC.

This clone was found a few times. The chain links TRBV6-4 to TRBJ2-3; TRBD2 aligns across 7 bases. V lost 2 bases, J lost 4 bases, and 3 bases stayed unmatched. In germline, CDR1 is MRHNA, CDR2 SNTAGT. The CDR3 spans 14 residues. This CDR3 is CASSDGEGSDTQYF. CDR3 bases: TGTGCCAGCAGTGACGGGGAGGGGTCAGATACGCAGTATTTT.

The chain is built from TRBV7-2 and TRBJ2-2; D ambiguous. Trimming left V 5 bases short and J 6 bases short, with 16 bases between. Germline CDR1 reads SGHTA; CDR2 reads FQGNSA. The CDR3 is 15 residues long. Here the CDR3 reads CASSNMWRGAGELFF. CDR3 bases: TGTGCCAGCAGCAACATGTGGAGAGGCGCCGGGGAGCTGTTTTTT.

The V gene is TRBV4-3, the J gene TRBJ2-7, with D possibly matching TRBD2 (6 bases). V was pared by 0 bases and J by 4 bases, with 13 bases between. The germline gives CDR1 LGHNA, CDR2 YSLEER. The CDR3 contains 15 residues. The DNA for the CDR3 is TGCGCCAGCAGCCAAGATACTAGCTCTGGGTACGAGCAGTACTTC. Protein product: CASSQDTSSGYEQYF.

The CDR3 region is CASSSGLAGAHEQYF. The CDR3 nucleotides are TGTGCCAGCAGCTCCGGACTAGCGGGAGCCCACGAGCAGTACTTC. The gene calls are TRBV28 and TRBJ2-7; 13 bases line up with TRBD2. V shed 6 bases, J shed 5 bases, and the junction held 7 bases outside the gene matches. CDR3 length: 15 residues. Germline CDR1 and CDR2: MDHEN and SYDVKM.

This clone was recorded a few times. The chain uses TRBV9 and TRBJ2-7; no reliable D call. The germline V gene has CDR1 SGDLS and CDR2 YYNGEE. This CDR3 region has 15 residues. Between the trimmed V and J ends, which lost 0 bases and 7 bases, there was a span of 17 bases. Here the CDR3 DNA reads TGTGCCAGCAGCGTAGGGGCAGCCTCTAAAGAAGAGCAGTACTTC. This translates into CASSVGAASKEEQYF.

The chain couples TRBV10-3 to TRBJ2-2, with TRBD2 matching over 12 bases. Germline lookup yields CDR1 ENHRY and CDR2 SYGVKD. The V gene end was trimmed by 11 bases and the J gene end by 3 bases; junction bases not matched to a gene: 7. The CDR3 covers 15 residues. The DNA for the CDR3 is TGTGCCTCTCGGACTAGCGGGACTTACACCGGGGAGCTGTTTTTT. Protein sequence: CASRTSGTYTGELFF.

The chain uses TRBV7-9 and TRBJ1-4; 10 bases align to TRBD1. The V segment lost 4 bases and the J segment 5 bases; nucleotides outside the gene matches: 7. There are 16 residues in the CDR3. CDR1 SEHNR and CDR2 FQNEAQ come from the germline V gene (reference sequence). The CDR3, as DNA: TGTGCCAGCAGCTCAAGCCCGGGACAGGGGAATGAAAAACTGTTTTTT. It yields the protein CASSSSPGQGNEKLFF.

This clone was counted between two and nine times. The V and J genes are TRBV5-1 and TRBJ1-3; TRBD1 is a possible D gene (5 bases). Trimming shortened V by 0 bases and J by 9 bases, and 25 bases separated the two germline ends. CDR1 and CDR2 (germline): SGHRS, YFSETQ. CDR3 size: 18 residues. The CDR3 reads CASSLGAPSRARFTTIYF. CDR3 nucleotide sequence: TGCGCCAGCAGCTTGGGGGCCCCCAGCAGGGCCCGTTTCACCACCATATATTTT.

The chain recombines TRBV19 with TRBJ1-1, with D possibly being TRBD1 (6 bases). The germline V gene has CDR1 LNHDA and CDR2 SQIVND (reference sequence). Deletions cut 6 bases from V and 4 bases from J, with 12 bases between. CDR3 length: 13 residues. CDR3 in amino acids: CASRTGWGTEAFF. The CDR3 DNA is TGTGCCAGTAGAACAGGGTGGGGCACTGAAGCTTTCTTT.

The CDR3 nucleotides read TGTGCCAGCAGTTACTCAGCCGGGATCGGGCAGCCCCAGCATTTT. It translates to CASSYSAGIGQPQHF. The chain employs TRBV6-5 and TRBJ1-5; D gene ambiguous. V shed 0 bases and J shed 7 bases, with 13 bases lying between them. Germline V gene lookup returns CDR1 MNHEY and CDR2 SVGAGI. This CDR3 is built from 15 residues.

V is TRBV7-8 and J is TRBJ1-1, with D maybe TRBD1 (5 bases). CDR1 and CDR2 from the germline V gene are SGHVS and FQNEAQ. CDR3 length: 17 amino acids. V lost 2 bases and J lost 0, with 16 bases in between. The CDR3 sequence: CASSLRTLGGMNTEAFF. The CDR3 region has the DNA TGTGCCAGCAGCTTAAGGACCCTCGGGGGGATGAACACTGAAGCTTTCTTT.

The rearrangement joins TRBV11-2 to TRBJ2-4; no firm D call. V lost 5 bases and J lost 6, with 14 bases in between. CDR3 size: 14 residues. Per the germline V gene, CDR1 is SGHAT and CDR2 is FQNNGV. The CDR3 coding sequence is TGTGCCAGCAGCCCTTCCTTGGGTGCAAACATTCAGTACTTC. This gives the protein CASSPSLGANIQYF.

The CDR3 spells CASSPWGSQETQYF. The CDR3 region has the DNA TGTGCCAGCAGTCCCTGGGGATCCCAAGAGACCCAGTACTTC. V gene TRBV6-5 combines with J gene TRBJ2-5; D is ambiguous. The germline V gene has CDR1 MNHEY and CDR2 SVGAGI. V shed 5 bases and J shed 1 base, with 11 bases lying between them. The CDR3 has 14 amino acids.

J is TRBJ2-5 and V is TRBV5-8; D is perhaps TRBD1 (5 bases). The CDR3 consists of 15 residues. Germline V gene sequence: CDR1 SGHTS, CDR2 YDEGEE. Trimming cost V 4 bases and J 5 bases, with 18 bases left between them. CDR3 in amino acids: CASSISGRLGETQYF. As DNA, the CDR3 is TGTGCCAGCAGCATCTCAGGGCGTCTGGGGGAGACCCAGTACTTC.

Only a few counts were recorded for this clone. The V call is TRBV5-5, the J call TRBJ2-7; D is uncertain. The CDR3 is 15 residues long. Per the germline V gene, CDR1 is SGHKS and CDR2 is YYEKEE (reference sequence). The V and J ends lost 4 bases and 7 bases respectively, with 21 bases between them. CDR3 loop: CASSVLPDQFGEQYF. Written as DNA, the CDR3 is TGTGCCAGCAGCGTGCTCCCGGACCAGTTTGGGGAGCAGTACTTC.

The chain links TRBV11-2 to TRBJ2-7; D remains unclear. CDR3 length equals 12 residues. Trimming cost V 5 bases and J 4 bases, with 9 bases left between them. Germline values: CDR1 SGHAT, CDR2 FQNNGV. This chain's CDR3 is CASSPGRYEQYF. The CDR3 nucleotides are TGTGCCAGCAGCCCCGGCAGGTACGAGCAGTACTTC. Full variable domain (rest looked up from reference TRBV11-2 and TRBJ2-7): EAGVAQSPRYKIIEKRQSVAFWCNPISGHATLYWYQQILGQGPKLLIQFQNNGVVDDSQLPKDRFSAERLKGVDSTLKIQPAKLEDSAVYLCASSPGRYEQYFGPGTRLTVT.

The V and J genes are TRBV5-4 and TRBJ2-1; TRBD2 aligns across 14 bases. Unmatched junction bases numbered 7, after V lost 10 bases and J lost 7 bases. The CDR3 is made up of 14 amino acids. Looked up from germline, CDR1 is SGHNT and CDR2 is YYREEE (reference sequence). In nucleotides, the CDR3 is TGTGCCGGGAAAGGGACTAGCGGGAGTAATGAGCAGTTCTTC. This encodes CAGKGTSGSNEQFF.

Here the CDR3 DNA reads TGTGCCTGGAGTGCAATAAGCTTCGCCGGGGAGCTGTTTTTT. Translation: CAWSAISFAGELFF. The rearrangement links TRBV30 to TRBJ2-2; D not resolved. Germline CDR1 and CDR2: GTSNPN and SVGIG (reference sequence). With 1 base removed from V and 6 bases from J, the gap between germline ends came to 12 bases. This CDR3 spans 14 amino acids.

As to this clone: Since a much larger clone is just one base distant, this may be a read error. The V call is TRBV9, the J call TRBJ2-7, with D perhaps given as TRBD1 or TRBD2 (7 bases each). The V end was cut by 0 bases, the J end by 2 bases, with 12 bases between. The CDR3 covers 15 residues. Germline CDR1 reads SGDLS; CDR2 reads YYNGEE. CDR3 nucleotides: TGTGCCAGCAGCGTAGAGGGAGGGGGCCCCTACGAGCAGTACTTC. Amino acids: CASSVEGGGPYEQYF.

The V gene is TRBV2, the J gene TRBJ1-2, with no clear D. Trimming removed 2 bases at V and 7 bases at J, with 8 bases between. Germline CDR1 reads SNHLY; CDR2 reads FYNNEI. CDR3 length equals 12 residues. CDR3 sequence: CASSERESGYTF. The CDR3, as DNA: TGTGCCAGCAGTGAAAGAGAGTCTGGCTACACCTTC.

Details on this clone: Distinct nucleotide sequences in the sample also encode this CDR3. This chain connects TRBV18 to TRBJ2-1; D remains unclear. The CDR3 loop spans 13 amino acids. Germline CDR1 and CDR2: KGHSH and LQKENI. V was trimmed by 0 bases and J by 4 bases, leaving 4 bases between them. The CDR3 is CASSPPSYNEQFF. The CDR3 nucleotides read TGTGCCAGCTCACCACCGAGTTACAATGAGCAGTTCTTC.

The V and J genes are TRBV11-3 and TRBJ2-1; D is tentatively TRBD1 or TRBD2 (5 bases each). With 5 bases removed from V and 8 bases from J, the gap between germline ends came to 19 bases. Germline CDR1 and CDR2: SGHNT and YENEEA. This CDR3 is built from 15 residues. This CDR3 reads CASSAGGARVDEQFF. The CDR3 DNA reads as TGTGCCAGCAGCGCGGGTGGGGCCCGGGTGGATGAGCAGTTCTTC.